The 10 T cell receptor beta chains given below trace back to one sample, sequenced in a study of blood T cell repertoires in COVID-19. The protocol was immunoSEQ multiplex PCR, while the TCRdb copy is restricted to in-frame clones and leaves out a portion. The sample yields about 99,000 clones, nearly 85% seen once. The material sequenced was peripheral blood. The source is a human donor in a cohort sampled during active or convalescent COVID-19.

J is TRBJ1-2 and V is TRBV6-5, with D possibly being TRBD1 (6 bases). Trimming left V 7 bases short and J 3 bases short, with 9 bases between. There are 12 residues in the CDR3. Germline-derived CDR1 and CDR2 are MNHEY and SVGAGI. CDR3 DNA: TGTGCCAGCACATCAGGGGACTATGGCTACACCTTC. It is translated as CASTSGDYGYTF.

The chain employs TRBV7-6 and TRBJ1-1, with a tentative D call TRBD1 (5 bases). This CDR3 region has 16 residues. V shed 3 bases and J shed 1 base, with 15 bases lying between them. Germline lookup yields CDR1 SGHVS and CDR2 FNYEAQ. For the CDR3, the DNA is TGTGCCAGCAGCTTGTTGGGAGGGGCAGGGAACACTGAAGCTTTCTTT. This gives the protein CASSLLGGAGNTEAFF.

This chain uses TRBV24-1 with TRBJ2-3, with 10 bases matching TRBD1. Trimming cost V 3 bases and J 4 bases; bases outside gene matches: 6. From germline, CDR1 is KGHDR and CDR2 SFDVKD. The length of the CDR3 is 16 residues. CDR3 sequence: CATSDPGQGMADTQYF. As DNA, the CDR3 is TGTGCCACCAGTGATCCGGGACAGGGGATGGCAGATACGCAGTATTTT.

This rearrangement joins TRBV27 to TRBJ1-5; D is unresolved. Trimming took 6 bases from V and 6 from J, leaving 12 bases between them. This CDR3 comprises 13 residues. Germline V gives CDR1 MNHEY, CDR2 SMNVEV (reference sequence). The CDR3 DNA reads as TGTGCCAGCAGGAGGGATTATGGTCAGCCCCAGCATTTT. Protein product: CASRRDYGQPQHF.

The rearrangement uses TRBV15 and TRBJ2-7, with D perhaps TRBD2 (6 bases). The CDR3 covers 15 residues. CDR1 and CDR2 from the germline V gene are LNHNV and YYDKDF (reference sequence). V lost 3 bases and J lost 3, with 15 bases in between. CDR3 sequence reads: CATSSLRGLGYEQYF. For the CDR3, the DNA is TGTGCCACCAGCAGTCTGCGGGGCCTGGGCTACGAGCAGTACTTC.

The rearrangement uses TRBV19 and TRBJ2-2; 8 bases agree with TRBD2. The germline gives CDR1 LNHDA, CDR2 SQIVND (reference sequence). This CDR3 has 14 amino acids. J gave up 5 bases and V 5 bases, and 4 bases lay outside the gene matches. This chain's CDR3 is CASSGPGGTGELFF. The CDR3 DNA is TGTGCCAGTAGTGGCCCGGGGGGGACCGGGGAGCTGTTTTTT.

V gene TRBV3-1 (or the pseudogene TRBV3-2) combines with J gene TRBJ1-5, with D perhaps matching TRBD1 (5 bases). The length of the CDR3 is 14 residues. Per the germline V gene, CDR1 is LGHDT and CDR2 is YNNKEL (reference sequence). Trimming cost V 4 bases and J 4 bases, with 11 bases left between them. The CDR3 DNA follows: TGTGCCAGCAGCCTGGGACTGACTAATCAGCCCCAGCATTTT. Translating gives CASSLGLTNQPQHF.

The gene calls are TRBV3-1 (or the pseudogene TRBV3-2) and TRBJ2-5, with D tentatively TRBD2 (6 bases). Germline CDR1 is LGHDT and CDR2 is YNNKEL (reference sequence). Trimming cost V 1 base and J 4 bases, with 10 bases left between them. This CDR3 is built from 14 residues. The CDR3 DNA reads TGTGCCAGCAGCCAAGGTTTCGGGAGAGAGACCCAGTACTTC. It specifies CASSQGFGRETQYF.

Here the CDR3 reads CASSPQRDGYEQYF. For the CDR3, the DNA is TGTGCCAGCAGCCCGCAGCGGGACGGGTACGAGCAGTACTTC. The chain carries TRBV5-4 and TRBJ2-7, with 7 bases matching TRBD2. Germline-derived CDR1 and CDR2 are SGHNT and YYREEE (reference sequence). There are 14 residues in the CDR3. V lost 4 bases to trimming and J lost 4 bases; unmatched junction nucleotides: 8.

The chain links TRBV6-5 to TRBJ1-2, with a possible D match to TRBD1 (6 bases). The germline V gene encodes CDR1 MNHEY and CDR2 SVGAGI. The CDR3 is made up of 15 amino acids. Trimming shortened V by 4 bases and J by 2 bases, and 14 bases separated the two germline ends. CDR3 in amino acids: CASSSPGDTNYGYTF. The DNA for the CDR3 is TGTGCCAGCAGTTCCCCCGGGGACACAAACTATGGCTACACCTTC.